Here is one T cell receptor beta chain with its context. This clonotype was seen at least ten times. The clone's antigen remains unknown. There are no base qualities to consult, and no much larger clone falls within one base. CDR1 SGHVS and CDR2 FQNEAQ are derived from the germline V gene. The CDR3 spans 19 residues, from the cysteine through the phenylalanine. Only CDR3 DNA remains: 57 bases, in frame from the first base. V loses 0 bases, J loses 5 bases, and the germline ends lie 23 bases apart. This specimen's treatment or condition label, per the study, means: in vitro stimulation with specific CMV peptide epitopes to enrich CMV-specific T cells. The sequencer listed for this sample is Illumina HiSeq 1500. Using fastp at Q25 and MiXCR, TCRdb reprocessed the public reads and kept productive beta chains. Identical CDR3 protein sequences are pooled into one entry, listed with their most common genes and DNA. Here the sample has roughly 800,000 distinct CDR3 sequences; almost 30% occur a single time. The ten largest account for over 10% of the sample.

The data are from a study of T cell repertoires in cytomegalovirus infection (dated by TCRdb to between 2017 and 2020). Some background on the complete study: Peptide stimulations targeted recently identified HLA-C-restricted CMV epitopes, whose presentation resists viral immunomodulation, together with well-studied HLA-B-restricted epitopes. Donor HLA type was relevant to the analysis, as public TCR beta signatures indicated carriage of CMV infection together with the matching HLA type.

The paper's findings and limits, for the study overall: In both this cohort and an independent approximately 350-donor cohort, the cumulative frequency of public TCR beta family members distinguished carriers of CMV infection plus the relevant HLA type. The ex vivo response was dominated by HLA-C-restricted CMV-specific TCR beta clonotypes, and the single most frequent clonotype in two of eight donors was supplied by these HLA-C-restricted clonotypes.

The sample consisted of cultured CD8+ T cells from PBMCs, taken from culture after CMV antigen stimulation. This chain joins TRBV7-8 to TRBJ2-1, with the D call tentatively TRBD1 or TRBD2, each fitting 5 bases. This TCR was sampled from a human donor in good health (CMV status not recorded). Some clones in this sample may be carry-over from other donors' samples. The CDR3 region: CASSLAGTRWRRRDNEQFF. The sequenced DNA: TGTGCCAGCAGCTTAGCGGGGACCCGGTGGCGGCGTAGGGACAATGAGCAGTTCTTC.